The rows below give T cell receptor beta chains drawn from one sample of a study of blood T cell repertoires in COVID-19. The data were produced by immunoSEQ multiplex PCR, yet TCRdb's version contains in-frame clones alone and is incomplete. The repertoire holds about 440,000 clones, roughly 88% seen once, with over 9.5% in the top ten. The source material was peripheral blood. The receptors derive from a woman between 50 and 59 years old with COVID-19, enrolled during active disease. Both conserved end residues are part of each CDR3. The D gene is left open where the match is weak. Where a row states a size, it is once, few, many or the class of an expanded clone; other rows omit it.

TRBJ2-1	TRBD1	TRBV7-9	-	TGTGCCAGCAGCCCCCGACAGGGGGCGAGCAATGAGCAGTTCTTC	CASSPRQGASNEQFF
TRBJ2-7	TRBD1	TRBV6-5	-	TGTGCCATACGACAGGGATTCTCCTACGAGCAGTACTTC	CAIRQGFSYEQYF
TRBJ2-7	-	TRBV19	-	TGTGCCAGTACCCCCAGGGCGAGCTCCTACGAGCAGTACTTC	CASTPRASSYEQYF
TRBJ2-3	-	TRBV6-5	-	TGTGCCAGCAGTTACTCGACAACAGATACGCAGTATTTT	CASSYSTTDTQYF
TRBJ1-6	TRBD1	TRBV19	-	TGTGCCAGTAGTTCCCCGACAGGGATATCCTCACCCCTCCACTTT	CASSSPTGISSPLHF
TRBJ1-1	TRBD1	TRBV2	-	TGTGCCAGCAGTCTACAGGGGCCGAACACTGAAGCTTTCTTT	CASSLQGPNTEAFF
TRBJ1-1	-	TRBV6-5	-	TGTGCCAGCAGTACGGGGTTCTCGGGGACTGAAGCTTTCTTT	CASSTGFSGTEAFF
TRBJ1-2	TRBD1	TRBV5-1	-	TGCGCCAGCAGCTTAGGACAGGCGAACTATGGCTACACCTTC	CASSLGQANYGYTF
TRBJ2-5	TRBD2	TRBV9	-	TGTGCCAGCAGCGTTCCAGGGCGGGAGGAGACCCAGTACTTC	CASSVPGREETQYF
TRBJ2-1	-	TRBV19	-	TGTGCCAGTAGTATAGGAAAAGGCCCTGACATCGGGGGATACAATGAGCAGTTCTTC	CASSIGKGPDIGGYNEQFF
TRBJ1-5	-	TRBV2	-	TGTGCCAGCAGCGTGCGGGGGAATGGTCAGCCCCAGCATTTT	CASSVRGNGQPQHF
TRBJ2-7	-	TRBV12-1	few	TGTGCCAGCAGCTTTCCGGGCTACGAGCAGTACTTC	CASSFPGYEQYF
TRBJ1-1	-	TRBV4-1	-	TGCGCCAGCAGCAGGGGGTTGAACACTGAAGCTTTCTTT	CASSRGLNTEAFF
TRBJ2-7	TRBD2	TRBV29-1	-	TGCAGCGTGGGGAGGGACCACGAGCAGTACTTC	CSVGRDHEQYF
TRBJ1-2	-	TRBV2	once	TGTGCCAGCAAAGGGGGAACCTATGGCTACACCTTC	CASKGGTYGYTF
TRBJ2-7	TRBD1	TRBV28	-	TGTGCCAGCAGTTCCTGGACAGGGACCAACGAGCAGTACTTC	CASSSWTGTNEQYF
TRBJ1-1	TRBD1	TRBV7-2	-	TGTGCCAGCAGCCCCTGGACAGGGGTTGACACTGAAGCTTTCTTT	CASSPWTGVDTEAFF
TRBJ1-4	TRBD1	TRBV24-1	-	TGTGCCACCAGTGATTCAGGGGGCCCAAATGAAAAACTGTTTTTT	CATSDSGGPNEKLFF
TRBJ1-1	-	TRBV19	-	TGTGCCAGTATAGAGGCCTCCTCGGGCACTGAAGCTTTCTTT	CASIEASSGTEAFF
TRBJ2-3	TRBD2	TRBV30	-	TGTGCCTGGAGTGTACTCGGGGGGTCCCCAGGGACGCAGTATTTT	CAWSVLGGSPGTQYF
TRBJ2-5	TRBD1	TRBV9	-	TGTGCCAGCAGCGCCCTGACAGGGGTAGGGGAGACCCAGTACTTC	CASSALTGVGETQYF
TRBJ1-1	-	TRBV29-1	-	TGCAGCGTTAGGGGCAGAATGAACACTGAAGCTTTCTTT	CSVRGRMNTEAFF
TRBJ2-3	TRBD2	TRBV5-1	-	TGCGCCAGCAGCTTCCGGACTAGCGGGGACAACACAGATACGCAGTATTTT	CASSFRTSGDNTDTQYF
TRBJ1-4	-	TRBV12-5	-	TGTGCTAGTGGTTCGGGCGGAGGTGAAAAACTGTTTTTT	CASGSGGGEKLFF
TRBJ1-1	TRBD1	TRBV2	-	TGTGCCAGCACCGGACAGGGCGTTCTGGCTGAAGCTTTCTTT	CASTGQGVLAEAFF
TRBJ2-1	TRBD1	TRBV7-9	-	TGTGCCAGCAGCCCCCCGGACAGGGGTAGGAATGAGCAGTTCTTC	CASSPPDRGRNEQFF
TRBJ1-2	TRBD1	TRBV20-1	few	TGCAGTGCTAGTGGAGGGACAGGGGGTGATGGCTACACCTTC	CSASGGTGGDGYTF
TRBJ1-1	-	TRBV5-1	-	TGCGCCAGCAGCTTAGGGGGGGTGAACACTGAAGCTTTCTTT	CASSLGGVNTEAFF
TRBJ2-3	-	TRBV24-1	once	TGTGCCACCAGTGATTTTTCGGACTGGGCTAGGGCAGATACGCAGTATTTT	CATSDFSDWARADTQYF
TRBJ1-2	-	TRBV7-8	once	TGTGCCAGTTCGGGGGAGAGGTACTATGGCTACACCTTC	CASSGERYYGYTF
TRBJ2-1	-	TRBV12-3/TRBV12-4	-	TGTGCCAGCAGTTTAGGGTCGGATGAGCAGTTCTTC	CASSLGSDEQFF
TRBJ2-2	TRBD2	TRBV5-1	-	TGCGCCAGCAGCTTCGGGAGGGGAGGCACCGGGGAGCTGTTTTTT	CASSFGRGGTGELFF
TRBJ2-5	-	TRBV6-6	-	TGTGCCAGCAGCCCTTATCTACAGACGCAACAAGAGACCCAGTACTTC	CASSPYLQTQQETQYF
TRBJ2-1	-	TRBV27	-	TGTGCCAGCAGTTCCCCGCGTCAGGGGGGTGTGTACAATGAGCAGTTCTTC	CASSSPRQGGVYNEQFF
TRBJ2-1	TRBD1	TRBV4-1	-	TGCGCCAGCAACTCAGGGGGCGCGGCGTACAATGAGCAGTTCTTC	CASNSGGAAYNEQFF
TRBJ2-2	TRBD2	TRBV9	once	TGTGCCAGCAGCGTGCCAGCGGGGGGTCTGAACACCGGGGAGCTGTTTTTT	CASSVPAGGLNTGELFF
TRBJ1-6	TRBD1	TRBV6-1	-	TGTGCCAGCAGTGAAGAGACAGGGGGCAATTCACCCCTCCACTTT	CASSEETGGNSPLHF
TRBJ2-3	TRBD2	TRBV11-2	-	TGTGCCAGCAGCCCTGGACTAGCGGGGGTAACAGATACGCAGTATTTT	CASSPGLAGVTDTQYF
TRBJ1-1	TRBD1	TRBV5-1	-	TGCGCCAGCGCGTCGACAGGGGCTCTCATTGGGACTGAAGCTTTCTTT	CASASTGALIGTEAFF
TRBJ1-5	-	TRBV6-5	-	TGTGCCAGCAGGAAGGGGGGGGTCAATCAGCCCCAGCATTTT	CASRKGGVNQPQHF
TRBJ1-5	-	TRBV19	once	TGTGCCAGTAGTCATCTAGGGGAGGGCAATCAGCCCCAGCATTTT	CASSHLGEGNQPQHF
TRBJ2-7	TRBD2	TRBV9	-	TGTGCCAGCAGCGTAGGACTAGCGGGGGGAGCTACCTACGAGCAGTACTTC	CASSVGLAGGATYEQYF
TRBJ2-1	-	TRBV19	-	TGTGCCAGTAGTATTCGGGCGGGCGGGGTCGGTAATGAGCAGTTCTTC	CASSIRAGGVGNEQFF
TRBJ2-3	-	TRBV18	-	TGTGCCAGCTCACCACCGGTGTTCGAGGGTAGCTTCACAGATACGCAGTATTTT	CASSPPVFEGSFTDTQYF
TRBJ2-2	TRBD1	TRBV6-1	-	TGTGCCAGCAGTGGCCTGAGGACAGGGGGAACCGGGGAGCTGTTTTTT	CASSGLRTGGTGELFF
TRBJ2-3	TRBD2	TRBV5-1	-	TGCGCCAGCAGCTGGACCCCTCTAACCGGGGGGAATCCCACAGATACGCAGTATTTT	CASSWTPLTGGNPTDTQYF
TRBJ2-5	TRBD2	TRBV6-5	-	TGTGCCAGCAGGATGGGACTAGCTGGGGAGACCCAGTACTTC	CASRMGLAGETQYF
TRBJ1-4	TRBD1	TRBV5-8	-	TGTGCCAGCAGCTTGGTAGCGGGACAGGGGCCGAGGGATGAAAAACTGTTTTTT	CASSLVAGQGPRDEKLFF
TRBJ1-2	TRBD1	TRBV7-9	once	TGTGCCAGCAGCTTAGTTGCTGGGACAGGGGGCGGTGGCTACACCTTC	CASSLVAGTGGGGYTF
TRBJ1-2	TRBD1	TRBV11-3	-	TGTGCCAGCAGCTTAGAGGGACAGGTGGGGCCTCATGGCTACACCTTC	CASSLEGQVGPHGYTF
TRBJ1-4	-	TRBV19	once	TGTGCCAGTAGTATTCCAGGGCGGGAAAAACTGTTTTTT	CASSIPGREKLFF
TRBJ1-1	-	TRBV7-9	-	TGTGCCAGCAGCCCCCTCACTGAAGCTTTCTTT	CASSPLTEAFF